One sample yielded the 23 T cell receptor beta chains listed below, sequenced in a study of untreated major depressive disorder. General study points: CD4+ T cells from depressed patients used TRBV05-01 (Vbeta 5.1) more often than controls.

Which antigens these TCRs recognize remains unknown. Assay used: immunoSEQ multiplex PCR; TCRdb lists only in-frame clones, some missing. The table lists about 19,000 clones, roughly 90% of them singletons. The sample comprised CD4+ T cells from PBMCs. These receptors were taken from a woman in her 40s with major depressive disorder.

The genes are TRBV5-4 and TRBJ1-4; D unresolved. Germline CDR1 is SGHNT and CDR2 is YYREEE (reference sequence). There are 14 residues in the CDR3. V dropped 6 bases and J dropped 5 bases, with 14 bases sitting between them. CDR3 DNA: TGTGCCAGCAACCCGGGAGAGAACAATGAAAAACTGTTTTTT. It translates to CASNPGENNEKLFF.

The chain carries TRBV6-4 and TRBJ2-1; 14 nucleotides agree with TRBD2. This CDR3 region has 18 residues. J gave up 9 bases and V 6 bases, and 16 bases lay outside the gene matches. Germline V CDR1 and CDR2: MRHNA, SNTAGT. The CDR3 here is CASRRRPLGLAGEGEQFF. DNA of the CDR3: TGTGCCAGCAGAAGACGACCTTTGGGACTAGCGGGAGAGGGTGAGCAGTTCTTC.

The V and J genes are TRBV2 and TRBJ1-4, with 7 positions matching TRBD1. Germline CDR1 SNHLY, CDR2 FYNNEI. With V trimmed by 10 bases and J by 7 bases, 12 bases remained unmatched. CDR3 length: 14 residues. CDR3 residues: CATRSQGVAEKLFF. The DNA of the CDR3 is TGTGCCACCCGGTCCCAGGGGGTAGCTGAAAAACTGTTTTTT.

The chain has TRBV6-5 and TRBJ1-2; D is possibly TRBD1 (5 bases). Per germline, CDR1 MNHEY and CDR2 SVGAGI. Trimming took off 6 bases at V and 8 bases at J, with 16 bases between the two ends. The length of the CDR3 is 13 residues. The CDR3 loop reads CASSNPPGGGYTF. The CDR3 coding sequence is TGTGCCAGCAGCAACCCCCCGGGGGGAGGCTACACCTTC.

This rearrangement joins TRBV7-9 to TRBJ2-1, with D perhaps matching TRBD2 (5 bases). The CDR3 runs 17 residues. Germline V CDR1 and CDR2: SEHNR, FQNEAQ (reference sequence). The ends were cut back, 2 bases at V and 2 bases at J, with 16 bases in the middle. The CDR3 DNA reads as TGTGCCAGCAGCTTACGAGGGAATGTCGGTGCCTACAATGAGCAGTTCTTC. Translating it yields CASSLRGNVGAYNEQFF.

The chain is built from TRBV10-1 and TRBJ2-1; 10 bases map to TRBD2. Germline V gene lookup returns CDR1 WNHNN and CDR2 SYGVQD (reference sequence). V lost 3 bases to trimming and J lost 8 bases; unmatched junction nucleotides: 10. There are 16 residues in the CDR3. The DNA for the CDR3 is TGCGCCAGCAGTGACGAGCGGGAGGGCCAAATCGATGAGCAGTTCTTC. It is translated as CASSDEREGQIDEQFF.

This chain links TRBV11-2 with TRBJ2-5; D unresolved. The CDR3 length is 15 residues. Germline V gene data show CDR1 as SGHAT and CDR2 as FQNNGV. V was trimmed by 4 bases and J by 1 base, leaving 13 bases between them. The CDR3 region is CASSSQEKAQETQYF. The CDR3 bases are TGTGCCAGCAGCTCTCAGGAAAAGGCCCAAGAGACCCAGTACTTC. The full variable domain, in which reference TRBV11-2 and TRBJ2-5 provide the parts outside the CDR3, is EAGVAQSPRYKIIEKRQSVAFWCNPISGHATLYWYQQILGQGPKLLIQFQNNGVVDDSQLPKDRFSAERLKGVDSTLKIQPAKLEDSAVYLCASSSQEKAQETQYFGPGTRLLVL.

The rearrangement links TRBV7-9 to TRBJ1-1; D call uncertain. The CDR3 loop spans 13 amino acids. V lost 1 base and J 4 bases, leaving 7 bases between the germline ends. Germline CDR1 is SEHNR and CDR2 is FQNEAQ (reference sequence). As DNA, the CDR3 is TGTGCCAGCAGCTTAGAGGGCAGCACTGAAGCTTTCTTT. Translation gives CASSLEGSTEAFF.

Here the CDR3 DNA reads TGTGCCAGCAGCTTAGTAGCAGCTAACACTGAAGCTTTCTTT. It yields the protein CASSLVAANTEAFF. The V gene is TRBV7-2, the J gene TRBJ1-1; D remains unclear. Trimming took 1 base from V and 2 from J, leaving 8 bases between them. The length of the CDR3 is 14 residues. The germline CDR1 and CDR2 sequences are SGHTA and FQGNSA.

V usage is TRBV9 and J usage is TRBJ2-7; 7 bases are a match to TRBD1. The CDR3 has 15 amino acids. V shed 3 bases and J 3 bases; nucleotides not matched to a gene: 9. CDR1 is SGDLS and CDR2 is YYNGEE in the germline V gene. In nucleotides, the CDR3 is TGTGCCAGCAGCGCCGTGGGACAGCTAGGCTACGAGCAGTACTTC. It is translated as CASSAVGQLGYEQYF.

This chain uses TRBV4-2 with TRBJ2-1, with D possibly being TRBD2 (6 bases). V lost 3 bases to trimming and J lost 9 bases, with 21 bases between them. The CDR3 covers 16 residues. The germline V gene encodes CDR1 LGHNA and CDR2 YNFKEQ. CDR3: CASSQGGFSPRGEQFF. The CDR3 DNA reads as TGTGCCAGCAGCCAGGGGGGTTTTTCCCCGCGGGGTGAGCAGTTCTTC.

The chain links TRBV2 to TRBJ2-7; possible D gene TRBD2, 5 bases. The length of the CDR3 is 13 residues. The germline V gene encodes CDR1 SNHLY and CDR2 FYNNEI. V lost 5 bases and J 4 bases, leaving 12 bases between the germline ends. The CDR3 loop is CASSLGLNYEQYV. Written as DNA, the CDR3 is TGTGCCAGCAGTCTTGGACTCAATTACGAGCAGTACGTC.

This chain joins TRBV2 and TRBJ1-3, with a tentative D call TRBD1 (5 bases). Germline V CDR1 and CDR2: SNHLY, FYNNEI. The CDR3 extends over 15 amino acids. V was cut by 1 base and J by 2 bases, with 9 bases left in between. Here the CDR3 DNA reads TGTGCCAGCAGTGAAGGCAGGGCTGCTGGAAACACCATATATTTT. Translating it yields CASSEGRAAGNTIYF.

The chain combines TRBV6-1 with TRBJ1-2, with 7 bases identical to TRBD1. The CDR3 is made up of 12 amino acids. Germline values: CDR1 MNHNS, CDR2 SASEGT. V was clipped by 4 bases and J by 7 bases; unmatched bases: 3. CDR3 in amino acids: CASSARGFGYTF. In DNA form, the CDR3 reads TGTGCCAGCAGTGCCAGGGGGTTTGGCTACACCTTC.

V gene TRBV2 combines with J gene TRBJ1-2; D unclear. Trimming removed 8 bases from V and 3 bases from J, with 13 bases in between. The germline gives CDR1 SNHLY, CDR2 FYNNEI. This CDR3 is built from 13 residues. The CDR3 nucleotides read TGTGCCAGCTTGGTTGCACGCCACTATGGCTACACCTTC. Amino acid sequence: CASLVARHYGYTF.

The V gene is TRBV7-8, the J gene TRBJ1-1; D perhaps matches TRBD1 (5 bases). The V gene's germline CDR1 is SGHVS and CDR2 FQNEAQ. Trimming removed 1 base from V and 10 bases from J, with 13 bases in between. This CDR3 comprises 13 residues. Here the CDR3 DNA reads TGTGCCAGCAGCTTAGAGGTCCAGGGACGAGCTTTCTTT. Its translation is CASSLEVQGRAFF. Full variable domain (missing parts from reference TRBV7-8 and TRBJ1-1): GAGVSQSPRYKVAKRGQDVALRCDPISGHVSLFWYQQALGQGPEFLTYFQNEAQLDKSGLPSDRFFAERPEGSVSTLKIQRTQQEDSAVYLCASSLEVQGRAFFGQGTRLTVV.

The rearrangement links TRBV15 to TRBJ1-2; no clear D. The V gene lost 0 bases and the J gene lost 6 bases, with 8 bases spanning the gap. The CDR3 runs 13 residues. Germline loops: CDR1 LNHNV, CDR2 YYDKDF (reference sequence). In DNA, the CDR3 is TGTGCCACCAGCAGAGAAGAGGGTGATGGCTACACCTTC. Translation gives CATSREEGDGYTF.

The chain employs TRBV15 and TRBJ2-7, with TRBD1 identical over 9 bases. CDR1 and CDR2 (germline): LNHNV, YYDKDF (reference sequence). CDR3 size: 15 residues. V shed 2 bases and J 7 bases; nucleotides not matched to a gene: 9. In nucleotides, the CDR3 is TGTGCCACCAGCAGATCCGGGGACAGGGTCGGGGAGCAGTACGTC. Translated: CATSRSGDRVGEQYV.

This chain uses TRBV10-3 with TRBJ2-7; D unclear. The CDR3 has 12 amino acids. Germline loops: CDR1 ENHRY, CDR2 SYGVKD. Trimming stripped 3 bases from V and 0 bases from J, with 3 bases between. The CDR3 DNA reads as TGTGCCATCAGTGACAGCTCCTACGAGCAGTACTTC. This gives the protein CAISDSSYEQYF.

The chain is built from TRBV10-2 and TRBJ1-3; tentative D call: TRBD1 (5 bases). This CDR3 spans 12 amino acids. CDR1 and CDR2 (germline): WSHSY, SAAADI. The V gene lost 7 bases and the J gene lost 4 bases, with 8 bases spanning the gap. The CDR3 region is CASKTAGNTIYF. CDR3 DNA sequence: TGCGCCAGCAAGACAGCCGGAAACACCATATATTTT.

V gene TRBV5-1 combines with J gene TRBJ2-7; D possibly corresponds to TRBD1 (5 bases). Trimming took off 0 bases at V and 2 bases at J, with 12 bases between the two ends. Germline CDR1 SGHRS, CDR2 YFSETQ. The CDR3 is 15 amino acids. The CDR3 DNA is TGCGCCAGCAGCTTGGGGCCGGCAGGGCCCTACGAGCAGTACTTC. It encodes CASSLGPAGPYEQYF.

This chain connects TRBV11-2 to TRBJ1-2; no firm D call. This CDR3 is 13 amino acids long. V was pared by 3 bases and J by 4 bases, with 9 bases between. Germline values: CDR1 SGHAT, CDR2 FQNNGV. The CDR3 is CASSFSGFYGYTF. The CDR3 DNA reads as TGTGCCAGCAGCTTTAGCGGTTTCTATGGCTACACCTTC.

V usage is TRBV7-2 and J usage is TRBJ2-4, with D unresolved. The CDR3 length is 14 residues. The germline V gene has CDR1 SGHTA and CDR2 FQGNSA. V shed 2 bases and J shed 6 bases, with 11 bases lying between them. CDR3 bases: TGTGCCAGCAGCTTAAACTCCGGTCGAAACATTCAGTACTTC. This gives the protein CASSLNSGRNIQYF.